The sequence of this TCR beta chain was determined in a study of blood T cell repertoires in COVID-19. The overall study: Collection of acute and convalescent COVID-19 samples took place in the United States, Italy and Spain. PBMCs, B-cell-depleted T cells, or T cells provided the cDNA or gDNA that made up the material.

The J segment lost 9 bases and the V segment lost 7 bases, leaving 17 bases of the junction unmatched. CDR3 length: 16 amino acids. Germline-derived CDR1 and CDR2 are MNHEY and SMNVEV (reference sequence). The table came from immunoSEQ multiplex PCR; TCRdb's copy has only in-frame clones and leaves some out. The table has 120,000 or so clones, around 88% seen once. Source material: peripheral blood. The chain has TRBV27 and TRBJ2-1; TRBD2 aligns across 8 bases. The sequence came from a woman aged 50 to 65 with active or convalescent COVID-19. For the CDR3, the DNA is TGTGCCAGCACCCCCAGGCGAGCGGGAGCAGAGGGTGAGCAGTTCTTC. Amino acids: CASTPRRAGAEGEQFF.